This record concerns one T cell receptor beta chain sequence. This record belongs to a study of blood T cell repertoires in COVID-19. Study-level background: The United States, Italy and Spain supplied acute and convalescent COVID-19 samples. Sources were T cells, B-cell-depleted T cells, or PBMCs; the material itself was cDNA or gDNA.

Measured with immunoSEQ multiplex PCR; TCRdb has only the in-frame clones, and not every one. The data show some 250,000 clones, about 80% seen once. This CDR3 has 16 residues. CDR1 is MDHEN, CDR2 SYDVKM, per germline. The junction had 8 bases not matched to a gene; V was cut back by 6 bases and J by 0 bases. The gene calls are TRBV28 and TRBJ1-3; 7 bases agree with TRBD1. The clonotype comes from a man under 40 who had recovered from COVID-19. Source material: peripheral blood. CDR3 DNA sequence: TGTGCCAGCAGCCTGGGACAGCTCCGCTCTGGAAACACCATATATTTT. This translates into CASSLGQLRSGNTIYF.